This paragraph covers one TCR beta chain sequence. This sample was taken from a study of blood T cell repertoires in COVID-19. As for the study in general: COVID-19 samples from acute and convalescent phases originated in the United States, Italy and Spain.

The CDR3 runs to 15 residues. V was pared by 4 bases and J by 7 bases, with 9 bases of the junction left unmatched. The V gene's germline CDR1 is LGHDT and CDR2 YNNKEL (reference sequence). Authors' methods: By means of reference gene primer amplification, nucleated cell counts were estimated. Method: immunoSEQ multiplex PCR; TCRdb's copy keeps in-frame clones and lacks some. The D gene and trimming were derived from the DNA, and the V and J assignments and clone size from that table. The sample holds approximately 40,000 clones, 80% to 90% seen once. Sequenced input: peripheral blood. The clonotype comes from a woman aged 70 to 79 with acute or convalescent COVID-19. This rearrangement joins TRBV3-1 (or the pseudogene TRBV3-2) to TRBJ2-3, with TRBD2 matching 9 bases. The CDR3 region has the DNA TGTGCCAGCAGCCCCCGGGGTAGCGGGGGAAATACGCAGTATTTT. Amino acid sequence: CASSPRGSGGNTQYF.